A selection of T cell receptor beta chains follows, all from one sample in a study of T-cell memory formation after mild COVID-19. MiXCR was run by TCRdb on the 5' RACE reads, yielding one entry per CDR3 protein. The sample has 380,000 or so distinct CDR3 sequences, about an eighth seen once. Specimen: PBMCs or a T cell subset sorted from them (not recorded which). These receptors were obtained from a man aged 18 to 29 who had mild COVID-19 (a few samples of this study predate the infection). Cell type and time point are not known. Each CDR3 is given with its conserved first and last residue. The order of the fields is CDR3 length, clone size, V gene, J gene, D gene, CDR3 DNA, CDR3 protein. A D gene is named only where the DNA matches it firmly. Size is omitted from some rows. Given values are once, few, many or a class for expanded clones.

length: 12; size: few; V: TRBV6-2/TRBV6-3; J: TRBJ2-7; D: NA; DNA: TGTGCCAGCAGTTACAGGCAATACGAGCAGTACTTC; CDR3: CASSYRQYEQYF
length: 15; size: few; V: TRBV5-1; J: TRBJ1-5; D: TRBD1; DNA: TGCGCCAGCAGCCCCGAGGGACAGTTGAATCAGCCCCAGCATTTT; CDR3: CASSPEGQLNQPQHF
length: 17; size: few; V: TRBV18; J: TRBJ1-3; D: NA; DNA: TGTGCCAGCTCGCCACGTCCATCAGGGAGCTCTGGAAACACCATATATTTT; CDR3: CASSPRPSGSSGNTIYF
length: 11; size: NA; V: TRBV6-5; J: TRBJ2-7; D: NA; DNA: TGTGCCAGCAGTTACAAGGGGGAGCAGTACTTC; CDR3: CASSYKGEQYF
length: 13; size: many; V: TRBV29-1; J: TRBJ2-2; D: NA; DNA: TGCAGCGCTGCACAGGGAGGGACCGGGGAGCTGTTTTTT; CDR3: CSAAQGGTGELFF
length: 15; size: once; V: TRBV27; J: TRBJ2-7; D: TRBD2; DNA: TGTGCCAGCAGTTTCCGTAGCGGGAGGTTCAACGAGCAGTACTTC; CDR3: CASSFRSGRFNEQYF
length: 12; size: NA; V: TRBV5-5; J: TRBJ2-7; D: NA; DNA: TGTGCCAGCAGGGGACGGGAGTACGAGCAGTACTTC; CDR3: CASRGREYEQYF
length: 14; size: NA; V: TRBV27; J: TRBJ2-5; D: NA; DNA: TGTGCCAGCAGTTTATCGTGGAGGGCTGAGACCCAGTACTTC; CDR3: CASSLSWRAETQYF
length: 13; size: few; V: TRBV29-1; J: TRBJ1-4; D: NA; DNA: TGCAGCGTTGTGACGGAGACCCAGGAAAAACTGTTTTTT; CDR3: CSVVTETQEKLFF
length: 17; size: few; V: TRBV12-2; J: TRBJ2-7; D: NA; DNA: TGTGCAAGTCGCTTAGTGTGGGTTCCCCCTGTGTGTTACGAGCAGTACTTC; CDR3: CASRLVWVPPVCYEQYF
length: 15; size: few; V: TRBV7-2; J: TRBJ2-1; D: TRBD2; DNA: TGTGCCAGCAGCTTAGAAGCGGGGGGGTTCAATGAGCAGTTCTTC; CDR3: CASSLEAGGFNEQFF
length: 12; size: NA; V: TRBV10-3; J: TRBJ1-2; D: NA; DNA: TGTGCCATCGGGGAGGCTAACTATGGCTACACCTTC; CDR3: CAIGEANYGYTF
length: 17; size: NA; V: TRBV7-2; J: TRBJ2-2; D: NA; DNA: TGTGCCAGCAGCCCCCCCTGGGGGACTTCAAACACCGGGGAGCTGTTTTTT; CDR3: CASSPPWGTSNTGELFF
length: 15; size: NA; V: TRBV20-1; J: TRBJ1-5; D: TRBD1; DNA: TGCAGTGCTAGCCCCGGGACAGCTTTAGGTCAGCCCCAGCATTTT; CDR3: CSASPGTALGQPQHF
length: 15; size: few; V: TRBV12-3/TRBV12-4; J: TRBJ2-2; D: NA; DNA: TGTGCCAGCAGGGACGAGGGACAGAACACCGGGGAGCTGTTTTTT; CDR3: CASRDEGQNTGELFF
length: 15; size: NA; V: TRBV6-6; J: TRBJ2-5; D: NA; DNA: TGTGCCAACAGACAGGGTCCGGGGGAGTGGGAGACCCAGTACTTC; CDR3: CANRQGPGEWETQYF
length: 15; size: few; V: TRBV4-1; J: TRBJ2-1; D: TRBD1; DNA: TGCGCCAGCAGCCAAGATGGGACAGGGGATTATGAGCAGTTCTTC; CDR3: CASSQDGTGDYEQFF
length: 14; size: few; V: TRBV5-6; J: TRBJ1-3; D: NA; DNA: TGTGCCAGCAGCGCCACAGCGACTGGAAACACCATATATTTT; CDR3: CASSATATGNTIYF
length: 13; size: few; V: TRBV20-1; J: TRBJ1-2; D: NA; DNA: TGCAGTGCTTCAGCCGACTCCCACTATGGCTACACCTTC; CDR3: CSASADSHYGYTF
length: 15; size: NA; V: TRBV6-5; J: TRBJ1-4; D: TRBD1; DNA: TGTGCCAGCAGTTTCCAGGGGGCCGTTAATGAAAAACTGTTTTTT; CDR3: CASSFQGAVNEKLFF
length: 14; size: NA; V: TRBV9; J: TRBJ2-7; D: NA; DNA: TGTGCCAGCAGCGTAGGTGACACTACCTACGAGCAGTACTTC; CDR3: CASSVGDTTYEQYF
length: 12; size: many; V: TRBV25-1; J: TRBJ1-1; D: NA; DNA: TGTGCCAGCAGTGAGCCCCCCGGCGAAGCTTTCTTT; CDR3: CASSEPPGEAFF
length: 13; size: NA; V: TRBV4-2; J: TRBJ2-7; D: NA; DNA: TGTGCCAGCAGCCCCCAGTCTGATAACGAGCAGTACTTC; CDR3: CASSPQSDNEQYF
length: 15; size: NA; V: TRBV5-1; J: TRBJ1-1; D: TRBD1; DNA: TGCGCCAGCAGCGGGGGGACAGGGCGAATCACTGAAGCTTTCTTT; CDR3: CASSGGTGRITEAFF
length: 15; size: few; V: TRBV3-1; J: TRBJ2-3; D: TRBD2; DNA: TGTGCCAGCAGACCCGGGACTAGCGGGGGATATACGCAGTATTTT; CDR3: CASRPGTSGGYTQYF
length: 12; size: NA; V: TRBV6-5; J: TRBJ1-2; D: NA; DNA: TGTGCCAGCAGTTTACGGGGATATGGCTACACCTTC; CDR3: CASSLRGYGYTF
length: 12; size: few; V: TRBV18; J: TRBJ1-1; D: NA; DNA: TGTGCCAGCTCACCACCAGGCGGGGAAGCTTTCTTT; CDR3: CASSPPGGEAFF
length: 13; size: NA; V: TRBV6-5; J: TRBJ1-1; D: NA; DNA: TGTGCCAGTTACGGCGGTGTGTACACTGAAGCTTTCTTT; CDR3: CASYGGVYTEAFF
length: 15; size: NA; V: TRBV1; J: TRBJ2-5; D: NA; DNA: TGCACCAGCAGCCAAGATCAAGCCGGGGGAGAGACCCAGTACTTC; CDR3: CTSSQDQAGGETQYF
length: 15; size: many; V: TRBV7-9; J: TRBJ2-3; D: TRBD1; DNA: TGTGCCAGCAGCCAGGGACAGGGGGCGGCAGATACGCAGTATTTT; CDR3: CASSQGQGAADTQYF
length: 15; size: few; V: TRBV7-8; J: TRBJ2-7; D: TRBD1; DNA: TGTGCCAGCAGCTTAGGACAGGGGCCAACCTACGAGCAGTACTTC; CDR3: CASSLGQGPTYEQYF
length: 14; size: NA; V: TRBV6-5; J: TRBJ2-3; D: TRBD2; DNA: TGTGCCAGCAATAAAGCGGGGAGTACAGATACGCAGTATTTT; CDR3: CASNKAGSTDTQYF
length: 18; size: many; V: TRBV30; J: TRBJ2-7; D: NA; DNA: TGTGCCTGGAGTGTCTATCCAGGGGACGACGAGCGCTCCTACGAGCAGTACTTC; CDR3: CAWSVYPGDDERSYEQYF
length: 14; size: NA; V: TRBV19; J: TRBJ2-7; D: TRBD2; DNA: TGTGCCAGTAGTATGGGACTAGCGGCACGCGAGCAGTACTTC; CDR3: CASSMGLAAREQYF
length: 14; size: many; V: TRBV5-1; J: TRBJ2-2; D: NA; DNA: TGCGCCAGCAGCTTGGACAGGGCAGCCGGGGAGCTGTTTTTT; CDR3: CASSLDRAAGELFF
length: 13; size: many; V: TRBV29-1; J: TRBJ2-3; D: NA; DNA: TGCAGCGCTACCGGGTCCGGAGCAGATACGCAGTATTTT; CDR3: CSATGSGADTQYF
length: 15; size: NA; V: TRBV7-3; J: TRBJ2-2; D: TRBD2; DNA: TGTGCCACAGCGCCCAGCGGGGACGCCACCGGGGAGCTGTTTTTT; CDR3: CATAPSGDATGELFF
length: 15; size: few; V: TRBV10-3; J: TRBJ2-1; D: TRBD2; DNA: TGTGCCATCAGTTACAATAGCGGGGGGCCCCATGAGCAGTTCTTC; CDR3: CAISYNSGGPHEQFF
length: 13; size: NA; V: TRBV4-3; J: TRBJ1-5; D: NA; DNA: TGCGCCAGCAGCCAGGGGGGATCACAGCCCCAGCATTTT; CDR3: CASSQGGSQPQHF
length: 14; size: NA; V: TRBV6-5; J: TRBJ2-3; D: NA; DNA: TGTGCCAGCAGTTATCTCGTCGGCACAGATACGCAGTATTTT; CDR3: CASSYLVGTDTQYF
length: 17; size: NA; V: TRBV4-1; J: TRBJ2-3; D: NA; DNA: TGCGCCAGCAGCCAAGGACCAATGGGCGGGGTGACAGATACGCAGTATTTT; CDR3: CASSQGPMGGVTDTQYF
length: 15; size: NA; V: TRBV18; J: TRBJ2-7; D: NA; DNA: TGTGCCAGCTCACCCTTCGACCCGGGGGCGGCCGAGCAGTACTTC; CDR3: CASSPFDPGAAEQYF
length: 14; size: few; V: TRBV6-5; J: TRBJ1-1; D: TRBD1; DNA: TGTGCCAGCAGTTACGGCTCAGGGGGCACTGAAGCTTTCTTT; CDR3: CASSYGSGGTEAFF
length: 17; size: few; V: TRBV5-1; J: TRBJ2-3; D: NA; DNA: TGCGCCAGCAGCCTCCTTCTGGGGCGGACTCGCACAGATACGCAGTATTTT; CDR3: CASSLLLGRTRTDTQYF
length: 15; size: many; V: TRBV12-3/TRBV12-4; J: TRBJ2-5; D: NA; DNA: TGTGCCAGCAATGGGGACACGGAAATTCAAGAGACCCAGTACTTC; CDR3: CASNGDTEIQETQYF